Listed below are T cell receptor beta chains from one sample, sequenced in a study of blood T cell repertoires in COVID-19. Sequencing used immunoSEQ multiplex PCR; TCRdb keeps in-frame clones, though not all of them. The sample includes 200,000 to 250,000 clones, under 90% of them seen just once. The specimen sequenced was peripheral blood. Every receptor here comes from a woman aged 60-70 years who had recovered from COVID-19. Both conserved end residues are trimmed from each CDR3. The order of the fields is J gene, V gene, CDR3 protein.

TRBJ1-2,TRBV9,ASSVGQGNYGYT
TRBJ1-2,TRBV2,ASSEIGQGYGYT
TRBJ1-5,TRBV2,ASRGAELNQPQH
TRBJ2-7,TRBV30,AWSRGSDYEQY
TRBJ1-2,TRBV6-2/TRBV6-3,ASSKTGQLFNYGYT
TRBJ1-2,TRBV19,ATRGQGYNYGYT
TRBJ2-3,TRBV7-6,ASSLGTSRSTDTQY
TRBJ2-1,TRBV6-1,ASSEAAGQGGEQF
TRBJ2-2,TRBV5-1,ASTYTGELF
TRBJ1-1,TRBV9,ASSVGLGDTEAF
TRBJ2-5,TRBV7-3,ASGRERSETQY
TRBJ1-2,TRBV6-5,ASSNPVEAEVGYT
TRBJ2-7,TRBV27,ASRTGGRGAYEQY
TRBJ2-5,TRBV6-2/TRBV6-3,ASSYLSGGALTQY
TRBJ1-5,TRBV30,AWSRDIGNQPQH
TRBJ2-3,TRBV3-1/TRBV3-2,ASSQAPFLRSTDTQY
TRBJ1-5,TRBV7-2,ASSYPTGDQPQH
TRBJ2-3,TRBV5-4,ASSNYRGDTQY
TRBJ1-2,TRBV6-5,ASSYESAAHYGYT
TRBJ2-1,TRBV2,ASRGSSGNSRNEQF
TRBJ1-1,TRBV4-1,ASSQARVNTEAF
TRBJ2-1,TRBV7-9,ASSLGGGYTDNEQF
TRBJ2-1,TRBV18,ASSPALAGGKESSYNEQF
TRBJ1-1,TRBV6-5,ASSYWGRDTEAF
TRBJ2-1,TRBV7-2,ASSLVSGGARDEQF
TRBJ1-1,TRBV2,AKTGGNTEAF
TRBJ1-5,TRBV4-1,ASSQEDGQSNQPQH
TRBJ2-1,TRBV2,ASSELSGPVNEQF
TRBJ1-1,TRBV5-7,ASPNLLTGGFTEAF
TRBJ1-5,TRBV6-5,ASSHSNQPQH
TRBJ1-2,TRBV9,ASSGQGATNYGYT
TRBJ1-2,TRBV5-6,ATSAGSHGYT
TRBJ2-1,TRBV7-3,ASSLDGGQGNEQF
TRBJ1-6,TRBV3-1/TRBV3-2,ASSRAGGLVDSPLH
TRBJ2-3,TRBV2,ASNRYSTDTQY
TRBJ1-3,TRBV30,AWSVMSTGGFTIY
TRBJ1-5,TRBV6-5,ASSTHRDLSPQH
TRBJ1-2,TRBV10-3,AISRTETTNYGYT
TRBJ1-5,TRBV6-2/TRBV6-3,ASSSGTGAPQPQH
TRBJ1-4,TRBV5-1,ASSWGQGASNEKLF
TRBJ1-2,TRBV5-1,ASSYAIGQGANYGYT
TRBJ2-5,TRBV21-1,ASSKADRGVGETQY
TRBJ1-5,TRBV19,ASSIAQGFAKRQPQH
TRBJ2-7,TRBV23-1,ASSRPPTGTVYEQY
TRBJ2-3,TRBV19,ASRKNVAGTTDTQY
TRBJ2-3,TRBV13,ASSLGLRARFFGDTQY
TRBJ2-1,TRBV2,ASSYDSGQDNEQF
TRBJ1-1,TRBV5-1,ASSPPGAGGTEAF
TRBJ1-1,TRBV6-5,AGRAGGGNTEAF
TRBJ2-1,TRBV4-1,ASSQAAFRQGTSYNEQF
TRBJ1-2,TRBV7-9,ASSPGFQRGYT
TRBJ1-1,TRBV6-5,ASSSGSIAF
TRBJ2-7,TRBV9,ASSVTTGTVYEQY
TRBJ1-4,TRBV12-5,ASGSTLPGQGYEKLF
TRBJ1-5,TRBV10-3,ASLSQAGQPQH